Presented here are 8 T cell receptor beta chains from one specimen sequenced in a study of shared clonotypes between healthy human individuals. It was CD45RO-negative cells, positively selected for CCR7, that made up naive CD8 cells, with terminally differentiated effector memory CD45RA+ cells excluded. Profiled with immunoSEQ multiplex PCR; TCRdb holds only in-frame clones, not every one. The sample carries millions of clones, about 95% recorded once. The sample taken for sequencing was naive CD8+ T cells sorted from blood. The receptor set was obtained from a man younger than 35 in good health.

The V and J genes are TRBV27 and TRBJ2-7, with 7 positions matching TRBD2. The ends lost 3 bases at V and 7 bases at J; junction bases unmatched: 6. Germline CDR1 and CDR2: MNHEY and SMNVEV (reference sequence). The CDR3 totals 13 residues. CDR3 coding DNA: TGTGCCAGCAGTTTTCGGGGGGATTGGGAGCAGTACTTC. Translating gives CASSFRGDWEQYF.

J is TRBJ1-3 and V is TRBV5-1; D possibly corresponds to TRBD1 (6 bases). This CDR3 contains 18 residues. Trimming took 0 bases from V and 0 from J, leaving 16 bases between them. The germline V gene has CDR1 SGHRS and CDR2 YFSETQ. The CDR3 sequence is CASSLELLGGSSGNTIYF. In DNA form, the CDR3 reads TGCGCCAGCAGCTTGGAGTTACTCGGGGGCTCCTCTGGAAACACCATATATTTT.

The chain recombines TRBV28 with TRBJ2-4, with 8 bases fitting TRBD2. The CDR3 is 22 amino acids. The V and J ends lost 4 bases and 0 bases, in that order; junction bases with no gene match: 23. The germline V gene encodes CDR1 MDHEN and CDR2 SYDVKM. CDR3 DNA sequence: TGTGCCAGCAGTTCCCTGCCGTATAGCGGGGAGATAGGGTTCGAAGCCAAAAACATTCAGTACTTC. Its protein product is CASSSLPYSGEIGFEAKNIQYF.

V usage is TRBV28 and J usage is TRBJ2-7; the match to TRBD1 covers 12 bases. CDR1 is MDHEN, CDR2 SYDVKM, per germline. V lost 5 bases and J lost 7; bases outside the gene matches: 12. The CDR3 spans 16 residues. CDR3 sequence (DNA): TGTGCCAGCAGTATCACCGGGACAGGGGGCTTAGGAGAGCAGTACTTC. This gives the protein CASSITGTGGLGEQYF.

This chain joins TRBV14 and TRBJ2-7, with 7 positions matching TRBD2. The CDR3 contains 14 residues. The junction had 4 bases not matched to a gene; V was cut back by 2 bases and J by 3 bases. Germline V gene data show CDR1 as SGHDN and CDR2 as FVKESK. The CDR3 spells CASSQWEGNYEQYF. The CDR3 coding sequence is TGTGCCAGCAGCCAATGGGAGGGAAACTACGAGCAGTACTTC.

A word on this clone: Other DNA sequences within the sample encode an identical CDR3. J is TRBJ1-1 and V is TRBV4-1, with 8 positions matching TRBD1. Germline lookup yields CDR1 MGHRA and CDR2 YSYEKL. The CDR3 runs to 13 residues. Unmatched junction bases numbered 3, after V lost 4 bases and J lost 5 bases. CDR3 sequence (DNA): TGCGCCAGCAGCCCTGACAGGGGTACTGAAGCTTTCTTT. This sequence encodes CASSPDRGTEAFF.

This clone was seen a single time. J is TRBJ2-1 and V is TRBV5-4; 9 positions match TRBD2. Germline V gene data show CDR1 as SGHNT and CDR2 as YYREEE (reference sequence). Germline trimming cut 0 bases from V and 7 bases from J; bases unmatched to any gene: 5. The CDR3 has 15 amino acids. The CDR3 nucleotides read TGTGCCAGCAGCTTGGGTAGCGGGGGACCTAATGAGCAGTTCTTC. Protein sequence: CASSLGSGGPNEQFF.

Concerning this clone: The sample has other DNA sequences that encode this CDR3 too. J is TRBJ2-1 and V is TRBV6-5; the match to TRBD2 covers 10 bases. Losses at the gene ends were 3 bases for V and 4 bases for J; bases not matched to a gene: 6. This CDR3 comprises 16 residues. CDR1 is MNHEY, CDR2 SVGAGI, per germline. CDR3 nucleotides: TGTGCCAGCAGTTATGGAGCGGGAGGGCGTTACAATGAGCAGTTCTTC. Translated, it gives CASSYGAGGRYNEQFF.